These 12 T cell receptor beta chains were sequenced from one sample in a study of beta chain features in type 1 diabetes. The entirety of the isolated RNA underwent reverse transcription, so expressed TCRB transcripts were sequenced. The method was immunoSEQ multiplex PCR; TCRdb's version includes in-frame clones alone and lacks a portion of them. Of more than 300,000 clones in the sample, 8% are singletons; the top ten hold under 0.5%. Sequenced input: central memory CD4+ T cells from blood. These receptors were obtained from a woman under 30 in good health.

This clone was recorded at least ten times. The V gene is TRBV28, the J gene TRBJ2-4; TRBD1 matches 9 bases. The germline V gene has CDR1 MDHEN and CDR2 SYDVKM. The CDR3 loop spans 13 amino acids. The V gene end was trimmed by 6 bases and the J gene end by 8 bases; junction bases not matched to a gene: 5. CDR3 sequence reads: CASRKDRGDIQYF. The CDR3 DNA sequence: TGTGCCAGCAGAAAGGACAGGGGTGACATTCAGTACTTC.

This clone has ten or more counts. V is TRBV4-3 and J is TRBJ1-4, with D tentatively TRBD1 (6 bases). V was clipped by 0 bases and J by 8 bases, with 16 bases between them. Germline CDR1 reads LGHNA; CDR2 reads YSLEER. This CDR3 region has 16 residues. Here the CDR3 reads CASSQDLLQGGEKLFF. DNA for the CDR3: TGCGCCAGCAGCCAAGATCTTTTACAGGGAGGGGAAAAACTGTTTTTT.

The rearrangement uses TRBV11-2 and TRBJ2-2, with D possibly TRBD1 on 6 matching bases. The CDR3 runs 15 residues. Germline V gene sequence: CDR1 SGHAT, CDR2 FQNNGV. Between the trimmed V and J ends, which lost 4 bases and 5 bases, there was a span of 14 bases. The CDR3 region is CASSSVLGGTGELFF. CDR3 DNA: TGTGCCAGCAGCTCGGTTCTAGGGGGTACCGGGGAGCTGTTTTTT.

This clone was found a few times. The chain carries TRBV7-2 and TRBJ2-5; D is perhaps TRBD1 (5 bases). This CDR3 spans 16 amino acids. Trimming left V 3 bases short and J 0 bases short, with 14 bases between. Germline loops: CDR1 SGHTA, CDR2 FQGNSA. CDR3 protein: CASSFQAGNYQETQYF. CDR3 nucleotide sequence: TGTGCCAGCAGCTTTCAGGCAGGGAACTACCAAGAGACCCAGTACTTC.

This clone came up a few times. CDR3 DNA sequence: TGTGCCAGCAGCCACCTCGGCGAGGGGGGGCATCAGCCCCAGCATTTT. Translation gives CASSHLGEGGHQPQHF. The V gene is TRBV16, the J gene TRBJ1-5; D perhaps matches TRBD1 (6 bases). Trimming shortened V by 3 bases and J by 5 bases, and 17 bases separated the two germline ends. The germline gives CDR1 KGHSY, CDR2 FQNENV. CDR3 size: 16 residues. Combining the CDR3 with reference TRBV16 and TRBJ1-5 gives the whole variable domain GEEVAQTPKHLVRGEGQKAKLYCAPIKGHSYVFWYQQVLKNEFKFLISFQNENVFDETGMPKERFSAKCLPNSPCSLEIQATKLEDSAVYFCASSHLGEGGHQPQHFGDGTRLSIL.

This clone came up a few times. This sequence is one base from a far larger clone and is likely a read error. V is TRBV14 and J is TRBJ2-7; D not resolved. Germline V lookup: CDR1 SGHDN, CDR2 FVKESK. The CDR3 extends over 11 amino acids. Trimming removed 3 bases from V and 3 bases from J, with 3 bases in between. CDR3 loop: CASSHYYEQYF. CDR3 coding DNA: TGTGCCAGCAGCCATTACTACGAGCAGTACTTC.

This clone was picked up a small number of times. The chain is built from TRBV25-1 and TRBJ1-2; TRBD1 aligns across 8 bases. The CDR3 length is 14 residues. With 8 bases clipped from V and 2 bases from J, the junction kept 7 bases outside the gene matches. From germline, CDR1 is MGHDK and CDR2 SYGVNS. The CDR3 sequence: CASRETGVNYGYTF. The CDR3 bases are TGTGCCAGCCGGGAGACAGGGGTCAACTATGGCTACACCTTC.

In DNA, the CDR3 is TGTGCCAGCAACACGGGGCTAGCGGGAGGCGATGAGCAGTTCTTC. This translates into CASNTGLAGGDEQFF. The chain is built from TRBV9 and TRBJ2-1, with 11 bases aligning to TRBD2. CDR3 size: 15 residues. J lost 8 bases, V lost 6 bases, and 10 bases had no gene match. The germline gives CDR1 SGDLS, CDR2 YYNGEE. The full variable domain, completed using reference TRBV9 and TRBJ2-1, is DSGVTQTPKHLITATGQRVTLRCSPRSGDLSVYWYQQSLDQGLQFLIQYYNGEERAKGNILERFSAQQFPDLHSELNLSSLELGDSALYFCASNTGLAGGDEQFFGPGTRLTVL.

The gene calls are TRBV20-1 and TRBJ2-1, with D hard to call. This CDR3 region has 10 residues. V was trimmed by 1 base and J by 10 bases, leaving 5 bases between them. Looked up from germline, CDR1 is DFQATT and CDR2 is SNEGSKA (reference sequence). As DNA, the CDR3 is TGCAGTGCTAGAGCGGAGGAGCAGTTCTTC. Translation: CSARAEEQFF.

V is TRBV9 and J is TRBJ2-2; 9 bases match TRBD2. The CDR3 totals 17 residues. Unmatched junction bases numbered 7, after V lost 0 bases and J lost 4 bases. Germline-derived CDR1 and CDR2 are SGDLS and YYNGEE. CDR3 sequence reads: CASSVGASGAGTGELFF. In DNA form, the CDR3 reads TGTGCCAGCAGCGTAGGGGCTAGCGGGGCGGGCACCGGGGAGCTGTTTTTT. Looking up the rest from reference TRBV9 and TRBJ2-2 gives the full variable domain: DSGVTQTPKHLITATGQRVTLRCSPRSGDLSVYWYQQSLDQGLQFLIQYYNGEERAKGNILERFSAQQFPDLHSELNLSSLELGDSALYFCASSVGASGAGTGELFFGEGSRLTVL.

This clone was detected only a few times. The CDR3 coding sequence is TGTGCCAGCAGCCGACAGGAGCGCTACGAGCAGTACTTC. This translates into CASSRQERYEQYF. The gene calls are TRBV5-4 and TRBJ2-7; D is perhaps TRBD1 (6 bases). V was clipped by 4 bases and J by 3 bases, with 11 bases between them. This CDR3 has 13 residues. Germline-derived CDR1 and CDR2 are SGHNT and YYREEE (reference sequence).

A few counts support this clone. V gene TRBV28 combines with J gene TRBJ2-5; D assignment may be TRBD1 or TRBD2 (5 bases each). Germline-derived CDR1 and CDR2 are MDHEN and SYDVKM. V dropped 3 bases and J dropped 4 bases, with 9 bases sitting between them. The CDR3 is made up of 13 amino acids. This chain's CDR3 is CASSFPGPETQYF. DNA of the CDR3: TGTGCCAGCAGTTTTCCGGGACCAGAGACCCAGTACTTC.